Below are 20 T cell receptor beta chains sequenced from a single sample in a study of T cells expressing NK-cell markers (TCRdb year 2020). Library generation was performed with 5' RACE. The listed sequencing device is Illumina HiSeq 2000. TCRdb reprocessed the reads; each CDR3 protein sequence makes one entry, and DNA is unavailable. The data table for this sample lists over 150,000 distinct CDR3 sequences. The top ten clones comprise roughly a third of the sample. The sample was blood T cells: a sorted CD56 or NKG2C T cell subset, CD4+ or CD8+ T cells, or bulk PBMC T cells (not recorded which). The receptors originated from a woman in her fifties or sixties in good health. Donor details come from another sample of the same person, matched by shared clones.

The chain is built from TRBV15 and TRBJ2-5; TCRdb designates TRBD1, a call that cannot be tested without DNA. The CDR3 spans 15 residues. The germline V gene has CDR1 LNHNV and CDR2 YYDKDF (reference sequence). This CDR3 is CATSRGDRDGETQYF.

The chain couples TRBV28 to TRBJ2-7; TCRdb returns TRBD1, unconfirmable since there is no DNA. This CDR3 contains 17 residues. The germline CDR1 and CDR2 sequences are MDHEN and SYDVKM. The CDR3 region is CASSPTGFSGEKHEQYF.

The rearrangement joins TRBV30 to TRBJ2-2; the D gene TCRdb calls, TRBD2, cannot be checked with no DNA. The CDR3 has 14 residues. CDR1 GTSNPN and CDR2 SVGIG come from the germline V gene (reference sequence). This chain's CDR3 is CAWSWLAGVGELFF.

The rearrangement uses TRBV11-1 and TRBJ2-5. CDR3 length: 15 residues. Per the germline V gene, CDR1 is SGHAT and CDR2 is FQDESV (reference sequence). CDR3 sequence: CASRSSVGYQETQYF.

This rearrangement joins TRBV5-8 to TRBJ2-5. Looked up from germline, CDR1 is SGHTS and CDR2 is YDEGEE. The CDR3 has 14 residues. The CDR3 spells CASSLPRDQETQYF.

This clonotype is identified as medium-sized from frequency. The rearrangement links TRBV5-1 to TRBJ1-1. The CDR3 consists of 17 residues. From germline, CDR1 is SGHRS and CDR2 YFSETQ. CDR3 protein: CASSLVGQANLNTEAFF.

The chain combines TRBV27 with TRBJ2-1; the D call from TCRdb, TRBD2, cannot be confirmed without DNA. The CDR3 is 15 amino acids. Germline values: CDR1 MNHEY, CDR2 SMNVEV (reference sequence). This CDR3 is CASTSSGDSYNEQFF.

The chain carries TRBV3-1 and TRBJ1-2. Germline CDR1 is LGHDT and CDR2 is YNNKEL (reference sequence). CDR3 size: 13 residues. CDR3 sequence: CASSPQAYYGYTF.

This chain connects TRBV5-1 to TRBJ2-1; TCRdb's assignment of TRBD2 cannot be checked, as there is no DNA. Germline V gene lookup returns CDR1 SGHRS and CDR2 YFSETQ. There are 14 residues in the CDR3. The CDR3: CASSLSGRRSEQFF.

The chain uses TRBV20-1 and TRBJ2-1; the D gene TCRdb calls, TRBD1, cannot be checked with no DNA. Per the germline V gene, CDR1 is DFQATT and CDR2 is SNEGSKA (reference sequence). There are 14 residues in the CDR3. The CDR3 here is CSARKVTEYNEQFF.

This chain uses TRBV29-1 with TRBJ1-2; no DNA is available, so the TRBD1 call from TCRdb remains unchecked. The germline V gene has CDR1 SQVTM and CDR2 ANQGSEA. The CDR3 sequence is 13 residues long. CDR3 sequence reads: CSALTEGYYGYTF. The whole variable domain, filled in from reference TRBV29-1 and TRBJ1-2, reads SAVISQKPSRDICQRGTSLTIQCQVDSQVTMMFWYRQQPGQSLTLIATANQGSEATYESGFVIDKFPISRPNLTFSTLTVSNMSPEDSSIYLCSALTEGYYGYTFGSGTRLTVV.

The J gene is TRBJ1-4, the V gene TRBV18. CDR3 size: 14 residues. CDR1 is KGHSH and CDR2 is LQKENI in the germline V gene. CDR3 sequence reads: CASSPTPTNEKLFF. Full variable domain (rest looked up from reference TRBV18 and TRBJ1-4): NAGVMQNPRHLVRRRGQEARLRCSPMKGHSHVYWYRQLPEEGLKFMVYLQKENIIDESGMPKERFSAEFPKEGPSILRIQQVVRGDSAAYFCASSPTPTNEKLFFGSGTQLSVL.

The chain has TRBV29-1 and TRBJ2-2; without DNA, the TCRdb call of TRBD2 cannot be checked. The CDR3 loop spans 15 amino acids. The V gene's germline CDR1 is SQVTM and CDR2 ANQGSEA. CDR3 region: CSVEASGRSTGELFF.

V and J are TRBV15 and TRBJ2-7. CDR1 is LNHNV and CDR2 is YYDKDF in the germline V gene (reference sequence). The CDR3 spans 12 residues. CDR3 sequence: CATSSSPYEQYF.

The genes are TRBV24-1 and TRBJ2-1; lacking DNA, the TRBD1 call made by TCRdb goes unchecked. The germline V gene encodes CDR1 KGHDR and CDR2 SFDVKD. The CDR3 runs 14 residues. The CDR3 region is CATSESTGANEQFF.

The rearrangement uses TRBV20-1 and TRBJ2-7; as DNA is missing, the TRBD1 call by TCRdb cannot be tested. The CDR3 extends over 14 amino acids. Per the germline V gene, CDR1 is DFQATT and CDR2 is SNEGSKA (reference sequence). CDR3: CSARDRDIDYEQYF.

The chain joins TRBV5-6 to TRBJ2-7; TCRdb designates TRBD1, a call that cannot be tested without DNA. The CDR3 is 14 residues long. Germline V lookup: CDR1 SGHDT, CDR2 YYEEEE. The CDR3 sequence is CASSPDRDPYEQYF.

The chain has TRBV2 and TRBJ2-1; without DNA, the TCRdb call of TRBD2 cannot be checked. CDR3 length: 14 amino acids. Per the germline V gene, CDR1 is SNHLY and CDR2 is FYNNEI. The CDR3 here is CAREGSGPYNEQFF.

The chain uses TRBV12-3 or TRBV12-4 and TRBJ1-4; TCRdb designates TRBD1, a call that cannot be tested without DNA. The CDR3 spans 12 residues. CDR3 protein: CASSLGRDRLFF.

The CDR3 sequence: CASSWTTTGKGTDEQFF. The J gene is TRBJ2-1, the V gene TRBV5-1; TCRdb's D call of TRBD1 is untestable without DNA. The germline V gene has CDR1 SGHRS and CDR2 YFSETQ. This CDR3 comprises 17 residues.